The rows below give T cell receptor beta chains drawn from one sample of a study of T cell responses to AZD1222 COVID-19 vaccine. Here immunoSEQ multiplex PCR was the method, and the copy in TCRdb shows in-frame clones only, minus some. The sample records over 45,000 clones, 80% to 90% being singletons. The sample consisted of peripheral blood, taken on day 0 of AZD1222 vaccination. These receptors were obtained from an adult in good health. The CDR3 runs from the conserved cysteine through the conserved F or W. Each record gives: J gene, clone size, V gene, D gene, CDR3 DNA, CDR3 protein. D genes are given only for firm matches. Clone sizes are given selectively: once, few, many, or a class where the clone is expanded.

j_call: TRBJ2-7
clone_size: NA
v_call: TRBV7-9
d_call: NA
cdr3_nt: TGTGCCAGCAGCTTAGGGCTGGGGTGGGACGAGCAGTACTTC
cdr3_aa: CASSLGLGWDEQYF

j_call: TRBJ2-7
clone_size: NA
v_call: TRBV6-1
d_call: TRBD1
cdr3_nt: TGTGCCAGCAGTGAAGCGGGGACAGGGGGCTACGAGCAGTACTTC
cdr3_aa: CASSEAGTGGYEQYF

j_call: TRBJ2-1
clone_size: NA
v_call: TRBV6-4
d_call: TRBD2
cdr3_nt: TGTGCCAGCAGTCCGGGACTAGCAAATGAGCAGTTCTTC
cdr3_aa: CASSPGLANEQFF

j_call: TRBJ2-5
clone_size: NA
v_call: TRBV4-1
d_call: TRBD2
cdr3_nt: TGCGCCAGCAGCCAAGATCGCGGGGGGGCCGTAGAGACCCAGTACTTC
cdr3_aa: CASSQDRGGAVETQYF

j_call: TRBJ1-6
clone_size: NA
v_call: TRBV14
d_call: TRBD1
cdr3_nt: TGTGCCAGCAGCCAGGGACAGGGGAATTCACCCCTCCACTTT
cdr3_aa: CASSQGQGNSPLHF

j_call: TRBJ1-3
clone_size: NA
v_call: TRBV10-1
d_call: NA
cdr3_nt: TGCGCCAGCAGTGAGGGAAGGCACCATGTCTCTGGAAACACCATATATTTT
cdr3_aa: CASSEGRHHVSGNTIYF

j_call: TRBJ1-2
clone_size: NA
v_call: TRBV7-2
d_call: TRBD1
cdr3_nt: TGTGCCAGCAGCCGTGACAGGGCTGGCTACACCTTC
cdr3_aa: CASSRDRAGYTF

j_call: TRBJ1-5
clone_size: few
v_call: TRBV6-1
d_call: NA
cdr3_nt: TGTGCCAGCAGTGATCCACAGTCCAATCAGCCCCAGCATTTT
cdr3_aa: CASSDPQSNQPQHF

j_call: TRBJ2-3
clone_size: NA
v_call: TRBV28
d_call: TRBD1
cdr3_nt: TGTGCCAGCAGTTTATCCACAGGGGGCCTCACAGATACGCAGTATTTT
cdr3_aa: CASSLSTGGLTDTQYF

j_call: TRBJ2-3
clone_size: NA
v_call: TRBV5-1
d_call: TRBD2
cdr3_nt: TGCGCCAGCAGCTTGGAACTAGCGGGGGCTGGCACAGATACGCAGTATTTT
cdr3_aa: CASSLELAGAGTDTQYF

j_call: TRBJ1-2
clone_size: NA
v_call: TRBV6-5
d_call: NA
cdr3_nt: TGTGCCAGCAGTCTACAGGGAAACTATGGCTACACCTTC
cdr3_aa: CASSLQGNYGYTF

j_call: TRBJ2-1
clone_size: NA
v_call: TRBV7-9
d_call: TRBD2
cdr3_nt: TGTGCCAGCAGCTCCCGGACTAGCGGGGGCGTCAATGAGCAGTTCTTC
cdr3_aa: CASSSRTSGGVNEQFF

j_call: TRBJ1-1
clone_size: NA
v_call: TRBV5-1
d_call: NA
cdr3_nt: TGCGCCAGCAGCTTAGGTGGGAACACTGAAGCTTTCTTT
cdr3_aa: CASSLGGNTEAFF

j_call: TRBJ2-5
clone_size: NA
v_call: TRBV11-3
d_call: TRBD2
cdr3_nt: TGTGCCAGCAGCTATAAGTCTAGCGGTCACCAAGAGACCCAGTACTTC
cdr3_aa: CASSYKSSGHQETQYF

j_call: TRBJ2-2
clone_size: NA
v_call: TRBV29-1
d_call: TRBD1
cdr3_nt: TGCAGCGCTGGAGGGCCAGGGGGCGGCACCGGGGAGCTGTTTTTT
cdr3_aa: CSAGGPGGGTGELFF

j_call: TRBJ1-2
clone_size: few
v_call: TRBV5-4
d_call: TRBD1
cdr3_nt: TGTGCCAGCAGCTACGACAGGGGCGGCTACACCTTC
cdr3_aa: CASSYDRGGYTF

j_call: TRBJ2-7
clone_size: once
v_call: TRBV25-1
d_call: NA
cdr3_nt: TGTGCCAGCAGAGCCCCCGGGGCGGGCGAGCAGTACTTC
cdr3_aa: CASRAPGAGEQYF

j_call: TRBJ2-7
clone_size: NA
v_call: TRBV6-2/TRBV6-3
d_call: NA
cdr3_nt: TGTGCCAGCAGTACCAGCCCGGGGGACCGGGACAAACCAATCTACGAGCAGTACTTC
cdr3_aa: CASSTSPGDRDKPIYEQYF

j_call: TRBJ1-2
clone_size: NA
v_call: TRBV7-9
d_call: NA
cdr3_nt: TGTGCCAGCAGCGTCGTCCTTAACTATGGCTACACCTTC
cdr3_aa: CASSVVLNYGYTF

j_call: TRBJ1-6
clone_size: once
v_call: TRBV4-2
d_call: TRBD1
cdr3_nt: TGTGCCAGCAGCCAGGACAGGGACAATTCACCCCTCCACTTT
cdr3_aa: CASSQDRDNSPLHF

j_call: TRBJ1-5
clone_size: NA
v_call: TRBV27
d_call: TRBD1
cdr3_nt: TGTGCCAGCAGCCCTATCCCCCACAGGGGCCCGATCGAGAATCAGCCCCAGCATTTT
cdr3_aa: CASSPIPHRGPIENQPQHF

j_call: TRBJ1-6
clone_size: NA
v_call: TRBV27
d_call: NA
cdr3_nt: TGTGCCAGCAAAGAGGGAAATTCACCCCTCCACTTT
cdr3_aa: CASKEGNSPLHF

j_call: TRBJ2-5
clone_size: NA
v_call: TRBV14
d_call: NA
cdr3_nt: TGTGCCAGCAGCCCTGACCACTCCCGCAAGACCCAGTACTTC
cdr3_aa: CASSPDHSRKTQYF

j_call: TRBJ1-1
clone_size: once
v_call: TRBV18
d_call: NA
cdr3_nt: TGTGCCAGCTCACCCTTAGTAGGGGGAACTGAAGCTTTCTTT
cdr3_aa: CASSPLVGGTEAFF

j_call: TRBJ1-2
clone_size: NA
v_call: TRBV7-9
d_call: NA
cdr3_nt: TGTGCCAGCAGCTCCGATTATCGGAGCAGGGGATATGACTATGGCTACACCTTC
cdr3_aa: CASSSDYRSRGYDYGYTF

j_call: TRBJ1-4
clone_size: NA
v_call: TRBV10-3
d_call: NA
cdr3_nt: TGTGCCATCAGTGAGTCTCCGGGACTTGAAAAACTGTTTTTT
cdr3_aa: CAISESPGLEKLFF

j_call: TRBJ1-4
clone_size: NA
v_call: TRBV10-1
d_call: TRBD1
cdr3_nt: TGCGCCAGCAGTGAGTCCGGGACAGGGTTAGAAAAACTGTTTTTT
cdr3_aa: CASSESGTGLEKLFF

j_call: TRBJ1-4
clone_size: NA
v_call: TRBV6-5
d_call: NA
cdr3_nt: TGTGCCAGCAGTTACTCTCATCGTGAAAAACTGTTTTTT
cdr3_aa: CASSYSHREKLFF

j_call: TRBJ1-1
clone_size: NA
v_call: TRBV6-5
d_call: NA
cdr3_nt: TGTGCCAGCAGTAGAAGCACCAGGGGTAACACTGAAGCTTTCTTT
cdr3_aa: CASSRSTRGNTEAFF

j_call: TRBJ1-2
clone_size: NA
v_call: TRBV24-1
d_call: NA
cdr3_nt: TGTGCCACCAGTGATTTGTACGGCTACACCTTC
cdr3_aa: CATSDLYGYTF

j_call: TRBJ1-3
clone_size: NA
v_call: TRBV18
d_call: NA
cdr3_nt: TGTGCCAGCTCACCAACTAACCAGGGAAACACCATATATTTT
cdr3_aa: CASSPTNQGNTIYF

j_call: TRBJ2-5
clone_size: NA
v_call: TRBV20-1
d_call: NA
cdr3_nt: TGCAGTGCTGCCCGCGGGGAGACCCAGTACTTC
cdr3_aa: CSAARGETQYF

j_call: TRBJ1-5
clone_size: NA
v_call: TRBV28
d_call: NA
cdr3_nt: TGTGCCAGCAGTTTGTTACAGGGAGTTCAGCCCCAGCATTTT
cdr3_aa: CASSLLQGVQPQHF

j_call: TRBJ1-1
clone_size: once
v_call: TRBV5-1
d_call: TRBD1
cdr3_nt: TGCGCCAGCAGCTTTCGACAGGGTGGGGGGAACACTGAAGCTTTCTTT
cdr3_aa: CASSFRQGGGNTEAFF

j_call: TRBJ2-7
clone_size: NA
v_call: TRBV5-1
d_call: TRBD2
cdr3_nt: TGCGCCAGCAGCTTGTGGCGGGGGAGATCCTACGAGCAGTACTTC
cdr3_aa: CASSLWRGRSYEQYF

j_call: TRBJ1-4
clone_size: NA
v_call: TRBV5-1
d_call: TRBD1
cdr3_nt: TGCGCCAGCAGCCACCGACAGGGCGGATATAATGAAAAACTGTTTTTT
cdr3_aa: CASSHRQGGYNEKLFF

j_call: TRBJ2-5
clone_size: medium-sized
v_call: TRBV4-1
d_call: NA
cdr3_nt: TGCGCCAGCAGCCCACTACTGGACAGTAACCAAGAGACCCAGTACTTC
cdr3_aa: CASSPLLDSNQETQYF

j_call: TRBJ2-7
clone_size: NA
v_call: TRBV19
d_call: NA
cdr3_nt: TGTGCCAGTAGTAGGGGAGAGGACTACGAGCAGTACTTC
cdr3_aa: CASSRGEDYEQYF

j_call: TRBJ1-2
clone_size: NA
v_call: TRBV29-1
d_call: NA
cdr3_nt: TGCAGCGAGGGGGGGTCGGCCAGAGGCTACACCTTC
cdr3_aa: CSEGGSARGYTF

j_call: TRBJ2-3
clone_size: once
v_call: TRBV20-1
d_call: NA
cdr3_nt: TGCAGTGCTCCCGGACCGTATACGCAGTATTTT
cdr3_aa: CSAPGPYTQYF